This T cell receptor (beta chain) derives from a study of identifying expanded T cells in peripheral blood. This table comes from immunoSEQ multiplex PCR, and its TCRdb copy is limited to in-frame clones, with some not included. Altogether tens of thousands of clones are present, roughly 82% being singletons, with the ten largest covering around 15%. This TCR came from a person aged 18-69 years in good health. The specimen was blood.

For the CDR3, the DNA is TGTGCCAGAAGGTCAGGGAGTAGCGAAAAACTGTTTTTT. Its translation: CARRSGSSEKLFF. The V gene is TRBV2, the J gene TRBJ1-4; possibly TRBD1 for D (5 bases). The CDR3 has 13 amino acids. The germline V and J ends were trimmed by 9 bases and 8 bases, with 16 bases remaining between them. Germline lookup yields CDR1 SNHLY and CDR2 FYNNEI.